Shown below are 17 T cell receptor beta chains from a single sample sequenced in a study of T cell responses to AZD1222 COVID-19 vaccine. Method: immunoSEQ multiplex PCR; TCRdb's copy keeps in-frame clones and lacks some. The sample consists of approximately 100,000 clones, approximately 87% of them appearing once. Sequencing was performed on peripheral blood, taken on day 0 of AZD1222 vaccination. These TCRs come from an adult in good health.

This clone was seen a single time. The chain has TRBV25-1 and TRBJ2-2; 8 nucleotides line up with TRBD1. The V gene's germline CDR1 is MGHDK and CDR2 SYGVNS. Trimming cost V 6 bases and J 1 base; bases outside gene matches: 7. The length of the CDR3 is 16 residues. CDR3 protein: CASRKTGTGNTGELFF. The DNA of the CDR3 is TGTGCCAGCAGAAAGACCGGGACAGGGAACACCGGGGAGCTGTTTTTT.

The chain recombines TRBV27 with TRBJ1-1, with TRBD1 matching over 7 bases. The CDR3 runs to 14 residues. The V segment lost 5 bases and the J segment 6 bases; nucleotides outside the gene matches: 9. CDR1 and CDR2 from the germline V gene are MNHEY and SMNVEV (reference sequence). CDR3 sequence reads: CASSGRQGYPEAFF. CDR3 nucleotide sequence: TGTGCCAGCAGTGGCCGACAGGGCTACCCTGAAGCTTTCTTT.

The J gene is TRBJ2-7, the V gene TRBV6-5; possible D gene TRBD1, 5 bases. The V and J ends lost 4 bases and 7 bases respectively, with 17 bases between them. The CDR3 sequence is 14 residues long. Per germline, CDR1 MNHEY and CDR2 SVGAGI. CDR3 region: CASSFQTAQEEQYF. The CDR3 DNA sequence: TGTGCCAGCAGTTTTCAGACAGCGCAAGAAGAGCAGTACTTC.

The chain has TRBV9 and TRBJ1-1, with D unresolved. V shed 0 bases and J shed 4 bases, with 10 bases lying between them. CDR1 SGDLS and CDR2 YYNGEE come from the germline V gene. The CDR3 loop spans 14 amino acids. In nucleotides, the CDR3 is TGTGCCAGCAGCGTAGGGTGGGGATTCACTGAAGCTTTCTTT. The encoded protein is CASSVGWGFTEAFF.

The genes are TRBV28 and TRBJ1-3; D is possibly TRBD1 (5 bases). The V gene's germline CDR1 is MDHEN and CDR2 SYDVKM. V lost 5 bases, J lost 0 bases, and 11 bases lay in between. The CDR3 is made up of 15 amino acids. The CDR3 nucleotides are TGTGCCAGCAGTCGGGGGGACTCCTCTGGAAACACCATATATTTT. Translated, it gives CASSRGDSSGNTIYF.

Here the CDR3 DNA reads TGTGCCAGCAGCCGTCACGGGGGGCTGGGTGGGGCCAACGTCCTGACTTTC. It codes for CASSRHGGLGGANVLTF. V gene TRBV7-8 combines with J gene TRBJ2-6, with D possibly TRBD2 on 7 matching bases. Trimming left V 5 bases short and J 3 bases short, with 17 bases between. This CDR3 has 17 residues. Looked up from germline, CDR1 is SGHVS and CDR2 is FQNEAQ.

This chain uses TRBV30 with TRBJ2-3, with 8 bases identical to TRBD1. This CDR3 comprises 13 residues. V lost 3 bases to trimming and J lost 2 bases; unmatched junction nucleotides: 1. The germline V gene has CDR1 GTSNPN and CDR2 SVGIG (reference sequence). CDR3 sequence (DNA): TGTGCCTGGAGCAGGGGGCCCACAGATACGCAGTATTTT. Encoded protein: CAWSRGPTDTQYF. The full variable domain, completed using reference TRBV30 and TRBJ2-3, is SQTIHQWPATLVQPVGSPLSLECTVEGTSNPNLYWYRQAAGRGLQLLFYSVGIGQISSEVPQNLSASRPQDRQFILSSKKLLLSDSGFYLCAWSRGPTDTQYFGPGTRLTVL.

V and J are TRBV19 and TRBJ1-1; D call uncertain. This CDR3 is built from 12 residues. Germline CDR1 reads LNHDA; CDR2 reads SQIVND (reference sequence). CDR3 nucleotide sequence: TGTGGTTGTCGATCCCTGAACACTGAAGCTTTCTTT. It translates to CGCRSLNTEAFF. Supplemented by reference TRBV19 and TRBJ1-1, the full variable domain reads DGGITQSPKYLFRKEGQNVTLSCEQNLNHDAMYWYRQDPGQGLRLIYYSQIVNDFQKGDIAEGYSVSREKKESFPLTVTSAQKNPTAFYLCGCRSLNTEAFFGQGTRLTVV.

This clone has just a few counts. The J gene is TRBJ1-2, the V gene TRBV5-8, with D possibly matching TRBD1 (5 bases). Trimming took 4 bases from V and 2 from J, leaving 9 bases between them. The CDR3 runs to 13 residues. Germline CDR1 and CDR2: SGHTS and YDEGEE. The CDR3 protein is CASSPWDNYGYTF. The CDR3 DNA reads TGTGCCAGCAGCCCCTGGGACAACTATGGCTACACCTTC.

The chain employs TRBV6-5 and TRBJ2-5; perhaps TRBD1 as D (7 bases). The CDR3 spans 12 residues. Deletions cut 6 bases from V and 5 bases from J, with 10 bases between. Germline values: CDR1 MNHEY, CDR2 SVGAGI. CDR3: CASRQGRETQYF. CDR3 DNA: TGTGCCAGCAGACAGGGGAGGGAGACCCAGTACTTC.

This clone was found a few times. The chain joins TRBV5-8 to TRBJ2-3, with 15 bases identical to TRBD2. The germline V gene encodes CDR1 SGHTS and CDR2 YDEGEE. The CDR3 sequence is 19 residues long. The trim removed 4 bases at V and 2 bases at J, leaving 11 bases unmatched. The CDR3 nucleotides are TGTGCCAGCAGCCGTGGACTAGCGGGGGGGCGAAAAATCACAGATACGCAGTATTTT. This encodes CASSRGLAGGRKITDTQYF.

The genes are TRBV5-6 and TRBJ1-2, with D perhaps matching TRBD1 (5 bases). This CDR3 has 14 residues. Per the germline V gene, CDR1 is SGHDT and CDR2 is YYEEEE. V lost 0 bases, J lost 5 bases, and 11 bases lay in between. CDR3 sequence (DNA): TGTGCCAGCAGCTTGGTCGAGGGGTCTTATGGCTACACCTTC. Its protein is CASSLVEGSYGYTF.

CDR3 nucleotide sequence: TGTGCCAGCAGGACAGGACAGGGGTTGAATTCACCCCTCCACTTT. Protein product: CASRTGQGLNSPLHF. The chain couples TRBV2 to TRBJ1-6; 9 bases match TRBD1. The V segment lost 6 bases and the J segment 7 bases; nucleotides outside the gene matches: 7. Germline V gene data show CDR1 as SNHLY and CDR2 as FYNNEI. This CDR3 has 15 amino acids.

The chain employs TRBV7-9 and TRBJ2-2; 10 bases line up with TRBD1. Per the germline V gene, CDR1 is SEHNR and CDR2 is FQNEAQ (reference sequence). The CDR3 is made up of 16 amino acids. The V segment lost 5 bases and the J segment 7 bases; nucleotides outside the gene matches: 10. For the CDR3, the DNA is TGTGCCAGCAGCCAGGGGGGACAGGGGCGGCGCGGGGAGCTGTTTTTT. This codes for CASSQGGQGRRGELFF.

This clone has just one count. This chain connects TRBV7-2 to TRBJ1-3, with TRBD1 as a possible D gene (6 bases). This CDR3 has 16 amino acids. V lost 5 bases to trimming and J lost 0 bases, with 14 bases between them. Looked up from germline, CDR1 is SGHTA and CDR2 is FQGNSA. DNA for the CDR3: TGTGCCAGCAGCCCTGTGTCAGGGGACTCTGGAAACACCATATATTTT. This sequence encodes CASSPVSGDSGNTIYF.

This rearrangement joins TRBV2 to TRBJ1-2; 9 bases fit TRBD1. Germline-derived CDR1 and CDR2 are SNHLY and FYNNEI. This CDR3 is built from 14 residues. V lost 8 bases and J lost 4; bases outside the gene matches: 8. CDR3 coding DNA: TGTGCCAGCCACCGGGACAGGGTCTTCTATGGCTACACCTTC. It specifies CASHRDRVFYGYTF.

The chain carries TRBV7-2 and TRBJ1-1; D not certain. V was cut by 4 bases and J by 5 bases, with 14 bases left in between. Germline V gene sequence: CDR1 SGHTA, CDR2 FQGNSA. This CDR3 is built from 14 residues. The CDR3 DNA follows: TGTGCCAGCAGCTCGTTAACAAGTTCGACTGAAGCTTTCTTT. Encoded protein: CASSSLTSSTEAFF.